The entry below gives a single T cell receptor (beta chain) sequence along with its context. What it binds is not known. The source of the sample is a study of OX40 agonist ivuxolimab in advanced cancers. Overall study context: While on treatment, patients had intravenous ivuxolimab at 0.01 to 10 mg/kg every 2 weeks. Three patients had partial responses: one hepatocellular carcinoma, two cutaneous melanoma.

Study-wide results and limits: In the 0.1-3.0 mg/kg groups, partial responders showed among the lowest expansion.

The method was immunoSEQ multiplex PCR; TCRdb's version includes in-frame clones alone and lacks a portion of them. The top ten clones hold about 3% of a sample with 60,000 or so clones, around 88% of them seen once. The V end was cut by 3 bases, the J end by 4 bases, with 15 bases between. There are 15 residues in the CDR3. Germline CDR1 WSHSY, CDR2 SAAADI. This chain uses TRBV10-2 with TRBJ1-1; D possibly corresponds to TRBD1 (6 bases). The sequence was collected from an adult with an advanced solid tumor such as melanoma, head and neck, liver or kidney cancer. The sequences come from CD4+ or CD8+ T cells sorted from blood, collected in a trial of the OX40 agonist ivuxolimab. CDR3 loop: CASSDTGSLGTEAFF. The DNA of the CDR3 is TGCGCCAGCAGTGACACAGGGAGCTTGGGCACTGAAGCTTTCTTT.